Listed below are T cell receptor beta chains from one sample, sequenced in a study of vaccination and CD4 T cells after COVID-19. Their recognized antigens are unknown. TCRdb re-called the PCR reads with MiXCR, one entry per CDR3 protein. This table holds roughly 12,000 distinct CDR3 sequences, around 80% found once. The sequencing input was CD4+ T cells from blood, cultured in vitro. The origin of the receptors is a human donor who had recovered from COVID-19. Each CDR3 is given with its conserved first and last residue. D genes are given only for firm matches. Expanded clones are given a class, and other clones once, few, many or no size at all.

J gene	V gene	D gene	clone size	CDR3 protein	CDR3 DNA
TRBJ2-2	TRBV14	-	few	CASSQDAGMRTGELFF	TGTGCCAGCAGCCAAGATGCAGGGATGAGGACCGGGGAGCTGTTTTTT
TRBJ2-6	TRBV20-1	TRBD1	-	CSATDRVTGANVLTF	TGCAGTGCTACGGACAGGGTGACTGGGGCCAACGTCCTGACTTTC
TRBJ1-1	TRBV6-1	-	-	CASSESGISPEAFF	TGTGCCAGCAGTGAATCTGGGATCAGCCCTGAAGCTTTCTTT
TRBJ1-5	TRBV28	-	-	CASRPWGWGIDSNQPQHF	TGTGCCAGCAGGCCATGGGGTTGGGGTATAGATAGCAATCAGCCCCAGCATTTT
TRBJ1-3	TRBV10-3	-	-	CAIRGGHLSGNTIYF	TGTGCCATCCGAGGGGGACACCTCTCTGGAAACACCATATATTTT
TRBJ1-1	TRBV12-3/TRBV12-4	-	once	CASRLRGGARTEAFF	TGTGCCAGCAGGTTACGGGGAGGGGCGCGCACTGAAGCTTTCTTT
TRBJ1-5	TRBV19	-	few	CASSISAYLGPQHF	TGTGCCAGTAGTATCTCGGCCTACTTGGGCCCCCAGCATTTT
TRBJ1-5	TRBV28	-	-	CASSAGIGNQPQHF	TGTGCCAGCAGTGCAGGGATCGGCAATCAGCCCCAGCATTTT
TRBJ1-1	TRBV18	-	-	CASSPSVNTEAFF	TGTGCCAGCTCACCATCAGTAAACACTGAAGCTTTCTTT
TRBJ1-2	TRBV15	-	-	CATSTSPLGGYTF	TGTGCCACCAGCACATCCCCCCTGGGTGGCTACACCTTC
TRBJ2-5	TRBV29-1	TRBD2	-	CSVVSGLAGGRRQETQYF	TGCAGCGTTGTTTCGGGACTAGCGGGAGGCCGAAGACAAGAGACCCAGTACTTC
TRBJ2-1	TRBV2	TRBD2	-	CASRPNRASGSHEQFF	TGTGCCAGCAGACCCAATAGGGCTAGCGGGAGCCATGAGCAGTTCTTC
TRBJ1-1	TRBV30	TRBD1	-	CAWSRDRPYTEAFF	TGTGCCTGGAGTCGGGACAGGCCATACACTGAAGCTTTCTTT
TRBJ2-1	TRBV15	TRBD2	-	CATSRGLAGEIEQFF	TGTGCCACCAGCAGGGGACTAGCGGGAGAAATTGAGCAGTTCTTC
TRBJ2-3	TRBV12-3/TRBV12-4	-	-	CASTPRGLTDTQYF	TGTGCCAGCACCCCGCGGGGCCTCACAGATACGCAGTATTTT
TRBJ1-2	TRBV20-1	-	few	CSARDGFPANYGYTF	TGCAGTGCTAGAGATGGTTTCCCTGCTAACTATGGCTACACCTTC
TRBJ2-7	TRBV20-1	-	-	CSARAGWGPYEQYF	TGCAGTGCTAGGGCCGGCTGGGGACCCTACGAGCAGTACTTC
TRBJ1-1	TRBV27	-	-	CASSPQGIWSEAFF	TGTGCCAGCAGCCCCCAAGGGATTTGGAGTGAAGCTTTCTTT
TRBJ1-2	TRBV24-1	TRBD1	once	CATSAATGIDFYGYTF	TGTGCCACCAGTGCTGCGACAGGGATTGATTTTTATGGCTACACCTTC
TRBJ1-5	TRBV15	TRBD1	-	CATSRLDRGTQPQHF	TGTGCCACCAGCAGATTGGACAGGGGGACTCAGCCCCAGCATTTT
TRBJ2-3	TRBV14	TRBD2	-	CASSPLAGGTDTQYF	TGTGCCAGCAGCCCACTAGCGGGAGGCACAGATACGCAGTATTTT
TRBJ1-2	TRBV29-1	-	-	CSVSPLGANYGYTF	TGCAGCGTTTCCCCCCTTGGTGCTAACTATGGCTACACCTTC
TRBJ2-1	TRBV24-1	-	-	CATSDQNGLHNEQFF	TGTGCCACCAGTGACCAGAATGGACTGCACAATGAGCAGTTCTTC
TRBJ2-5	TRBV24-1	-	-	CATSENPSVGFKTQYF	TGTGCCACCAGTGAGAACCCTAGCGTCGGGTTCAAGACCCAGTACTTC
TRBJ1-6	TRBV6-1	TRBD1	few	CASRETGYSPLHF	TGTGCCAGCAGAGAGACAGGGTATTCACCCCTCCACTTT
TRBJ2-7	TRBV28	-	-	CASRQSRAAYEQYF	TGTGCCAGCAGACAAAGCAGGGCGGCCTACGAGCAGTACTTC
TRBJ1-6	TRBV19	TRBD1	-	CASSMRKTGTDSPLHF	TGTGCCAGTAGTATGCGGAAGACAGGGACTGATTCACCCCTCCACTTT
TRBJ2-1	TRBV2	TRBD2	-	CASRGEAGNYNEQFF	TGTGCCAGCAGGGGGGAAGCGGGAAATTACAATGAGCAGTTCTTC
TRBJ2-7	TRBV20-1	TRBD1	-	CSASRTGYEQYF	TGCAGTGCTAGCCGGACAGGGTACGAGCAGTACTTC
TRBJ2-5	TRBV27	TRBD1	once	CASSPWTGQETQYF	TGTGCCAGCAGTCCATGGACAGGGCAAGAGACCCAGTACTTC
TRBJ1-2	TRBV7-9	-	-	CASSFGPRRGYGYTF	TGTGCCAGCAGCTTTGGTCCTCGACGGGGTTATGGCTACACCTTC
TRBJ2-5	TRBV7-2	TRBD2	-	CASSLTRTSGRETQYF	TGTGCCAGCAGCTTAACCCGGACTAGCGGGAGAGAGACCCAGTACTTC
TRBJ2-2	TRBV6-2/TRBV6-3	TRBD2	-	CASRRPTSGRGSDTGELFF	TGTGCCAGCAGGAGACCGACTAGCGGGAGGGGCTCGGACACCGGGGAGCTGTTTTTT
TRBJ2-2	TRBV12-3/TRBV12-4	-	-	CASSRAEGGGELFF	TGTGCCAGCAGCCGGGCGGAGGGCGGAGGGGAGCTGTTTTTT
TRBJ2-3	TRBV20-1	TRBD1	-	CSAADRDETDTQYF	TGCAGTGCCGCGGACAGGGATGAAACAGATACGCAGTATTTT
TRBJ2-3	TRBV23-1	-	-	CASSQPAPWGTSTDTQYF	TGCGCCAGCAGTCAACCCGCCCCCTGGGGGACGAGCACAGATACGCAGTATTTT
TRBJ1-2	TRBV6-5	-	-	CASSYGAGDVYGYTF	TGTGCCAGCAGTTACGGGGCAGGCGACGTCTATGGCTACACCTTC
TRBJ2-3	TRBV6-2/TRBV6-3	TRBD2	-	CASGTRADTQYF	TGTGCCAGCGGGACTAGGGCAGATACGCAGTATTTT
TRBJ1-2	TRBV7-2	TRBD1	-	CASSQIRQGAGYTF	TGTGCCAGCAGCCAGATAAGACAGGGGGCTGGCTACACCTTC